At least ten counts were recorded for the clone carrying this T cell receptor beta chain. What was amplified from RNA transcripts were TCR beta CDR3 regions. First-round RT-PCR of the TCR CDR3 relied on the HTBI primer set. One entry per CDR3 protein, called by TCRdb with MiXCR from the multiplex PCR reads. The sample consists of 350,000 or so distinct CDR3 sequences, 18% of them appearing once. After removal of 2 bases from V and 4 bases from J, the junction contained 6 bases not matched to a gene. Germline CDR1 reads MNHNS; CDR2 reads SASEGT. There are 15 residues in the CDR3. This entry belongs to a study of T cells in Graves' hyperthyroidism and ophthalmopathy. Individuals with ophthalmopathy presented a Clinical Activity Score of at least 3, a NOSPECS grade of at least 4 and a duration under 3 months.

This receptor was obtained from a woman aged 40 to 49 with Graves' ophthalmopathy. Input material: blood. The V call is TRBV6-1, the J call TRBJ2-5, with 8 bases that match TRBD2. The chain's CDR3 is CASSESAGALETQYF. DNA of the CDR3: TGTGCCAGCAGTGAATCAGCGGGAGCTCTAGAGACCCAGTACTTC.